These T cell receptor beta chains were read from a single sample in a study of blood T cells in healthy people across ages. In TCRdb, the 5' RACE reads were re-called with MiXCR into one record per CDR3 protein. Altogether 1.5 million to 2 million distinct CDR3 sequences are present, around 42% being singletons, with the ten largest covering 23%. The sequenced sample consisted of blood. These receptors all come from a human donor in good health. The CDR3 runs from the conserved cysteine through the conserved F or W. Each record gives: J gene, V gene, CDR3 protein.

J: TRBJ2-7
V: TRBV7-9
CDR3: CASSHPGSSSYEQYF

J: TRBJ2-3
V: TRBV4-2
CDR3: CASSHSGGPSTDTQYF

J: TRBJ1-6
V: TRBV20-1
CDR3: CSASVGSPLHF

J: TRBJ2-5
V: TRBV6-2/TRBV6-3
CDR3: CASSLRDRGLMTQYF

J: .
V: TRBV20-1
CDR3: CSAYYDRGNEQYF

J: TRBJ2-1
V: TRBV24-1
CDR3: CATSGLAGATSSYNEQFF

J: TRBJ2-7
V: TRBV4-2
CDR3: CASSQGQDSSYEQYF

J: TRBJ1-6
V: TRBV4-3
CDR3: CASSQDPHSSYNSPLHF

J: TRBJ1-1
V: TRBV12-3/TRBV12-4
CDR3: CASSSGQGTKKAEAFF

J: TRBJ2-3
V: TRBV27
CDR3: CASTGDRFDTQYF

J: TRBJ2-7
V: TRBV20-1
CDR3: CSARDRVGPYEQYF

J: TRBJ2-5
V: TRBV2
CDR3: CASITTSGRETQYF

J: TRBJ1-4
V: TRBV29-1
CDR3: CSATPPGQGYEKLFF

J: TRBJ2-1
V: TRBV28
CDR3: CASREGRRWEQFF

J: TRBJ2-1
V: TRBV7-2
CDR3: CASSTLPGPTARNEQFF

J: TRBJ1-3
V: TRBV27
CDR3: CASSLRQGGGNTIYF

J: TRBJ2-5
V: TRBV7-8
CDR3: CASSLALIRGGPLETQYF

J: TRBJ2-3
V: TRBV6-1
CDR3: CASSGLQVSTDTQYF

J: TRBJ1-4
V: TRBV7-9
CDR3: CASSGAGDNNEKLFF

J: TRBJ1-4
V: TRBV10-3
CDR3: CAISPRANEKLFF

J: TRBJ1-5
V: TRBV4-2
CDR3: CASSQSPGNQPQHF

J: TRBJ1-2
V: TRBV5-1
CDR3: CASSLATSPIGYTF

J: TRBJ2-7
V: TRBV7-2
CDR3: CASSLWAEGTYEQYF

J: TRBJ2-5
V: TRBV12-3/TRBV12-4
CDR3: CASRFGQQGTQYF

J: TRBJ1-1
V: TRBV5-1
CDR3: CASSQQEDTEAFF

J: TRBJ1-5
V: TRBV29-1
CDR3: CSSPGEWPQPQHF

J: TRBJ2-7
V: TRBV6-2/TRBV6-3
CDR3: CASSSERPHNEQYF

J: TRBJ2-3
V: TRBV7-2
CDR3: CASSLTSGVSDTQYF

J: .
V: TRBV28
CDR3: CASGQAFYEQYF

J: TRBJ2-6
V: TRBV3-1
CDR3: CASSPPFRDRFSGANVLTF

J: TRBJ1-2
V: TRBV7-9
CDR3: CASSLANSYGCTF

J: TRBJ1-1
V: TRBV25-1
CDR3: CASSDHSGEAFF

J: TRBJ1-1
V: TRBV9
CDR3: CASSVEAGNTEAFF

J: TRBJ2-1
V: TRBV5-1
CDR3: CTSSPRGESYNEQFF

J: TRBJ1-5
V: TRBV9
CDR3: CASSNGQSNQPQHF

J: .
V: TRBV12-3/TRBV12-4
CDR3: CASSGTGIWETQYF

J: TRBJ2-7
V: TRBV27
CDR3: CASSARGVLYEQYF

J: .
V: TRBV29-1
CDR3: CSAPTVYGETQYF

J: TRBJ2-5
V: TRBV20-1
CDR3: CSARVPSGNRETQYF